This T cell receptor (beta chain) was identified in a study of metastatic and nonmetastatic thyroid tumors. Turning to the study itself: Across blood and tumor or nodule tissue, repertoires from malignant and benign thyroid patients were compared with one another.

Patients were all untreated before their thyroid surgery. Findings of the study overall: The reported finding was significantly higher TCR beta diversity in malignant thyroid tumors relative to benign nodules, in blood and tumor.

The authors' processing: Differences in CDR3 between clinicopathological groups were drawn on to build a classifier intended to discriminate distant-metastatic papillary thyroid cancer patients. Via MiXCR, TCRdb re-called the PCR reads. TCRdb's processing, not the authors' own work, is the source of the V and J calls. Here the sample spans 9,400 or so clones, approximately 31% being singletons. The CDR3 covers 15 residues. Between the trimmed V and J ends, which lost 6 bases and 5 bases, there was a span of 16 bases. Germline values: CDR1 LNHDA, CDR2 SQIVND (reference sequence). Details on this clone: Its antigen is currently unknown.

J is TRBJ1-4 and V is TRBV19; no firm D call. The sequence came from a female donor with papillary thyroid cancer or a benign thyroid nodule (not recorded which). Some clones in this sample may be carry-over from other donors' samples. Sequenced material: adjacent normal tissue. This CDR3 is CASRLWAGANEKLFF. CDR3 bases: TGTGCCAGTAGGTTGTGGGCAGGCGCCAATGAAAAACTGTTTTTT.